The T cell receptor beta chain described here comes from a study of blood T cell repertoires in COVID-19. About the study: Sites across the United States, Italy and Spain contributed samples from acute and convalescent COVID-19.

Germline V gives CDR1 LNHNV, CDR2 YYDKDF (reference sequence). V was pared by 0 bases and J by 1 base, with 6 bases between. The CDR3 is made up of 14 amino acids. Here immunoSEQ multiplex PCR was the method, and the copy in TCRdb shows in-frame clones only, minus some. The top ten clones hold around 18% of a sample with 350,000 or so clones, 92% of them seen once. The genes are TRBV15 and TRBJ1-1; maybe TRBD1 (5 bases). This TCR came from a woman in her twenties or thirties who had recovered from COVID-19. Material for sequencing was PBMCs or T cells enriched from blood (not recorded which). The CDR3 nucleotides read TGTGCCACCAGCAGAGACGGACAGAACACTGAAGCTTTCTTT. It encodes CATSRDGQNTEAFF.